Presented here are 7 T cell receptor beta chains from one specimen sequenced in a study of T cell changes during pregnancy in multiple sclerosis. Only in-frame clones appear in the TCRdb table, and some are missing; sequencing was by immunoSEQ multiplex PCR. The data hold about 59,000 clones, with about 93% observed a single time. This specimen consisted of CD8+ T cells from peripheral blood mononuclear cells, obtained in the third trimester of pregnancy. These TCRs come from a female donor with multiple sclerosis, enrolled in a pregnancy study.

This chain joins TRBV7-2 and TRBJ1-5; no reliable D call. Germline V gene data show CDR1 as SGHTA and CDR2 as FQGNSA. V was clipped by 3 bases and J by 1 base, with 10 bases between them. The CDR3 runs 15 residues. The CDR3 DNA reads TGTGCCAGCAGCTTTATCTCTAGGAGCAATCAGCCCCAGCATTTT. Protein sequence: CASSFISRSNQPQHF.

The V call is TRBV10-3, the J call TRBJ2-5; 7 positions agree with TRBD1. The ends lost 10 bases at V and 5 bases at J; junction bases unmatched: 7. The CDR3 is 12 residues long. Germline V gene lookup returns CDR1 ENHRY and CDR2 SYGVKD. The CDR3 loop reads CATQGSEETQYF. CDR3 in DNA: TGTGCCACACAGGGGAGTGAGGAGACCCAGTACTTC.

The genes are TRBV2 and TRBJ2-7; D might be TRBD1 (6 bases). The V gene lost 6 bases and the J gene lost 2 bases, with 17 bases spanning the gap. The CDR3 has 15 amino acids. The germline gives CDR1 SNHLY, CDR2 FYNNEI. The CDR3 sequence is CASSPWAGATYEQYF. The CDR3, as DNA: TGTGCCAGCAGCCCTTGGGCAGGGGCCACCTACGAGCAGTACTTC.

This clone appeared a single time. V and J are TRBV4-2 and TRBJ2-5; TRBD2 matches at 9 bases. J was trimmed by 2 bases and V by 2 bases; bases with no gene match: 3. Germline V gene sequence: CDR1 LGHNA, CDR2 YNFKEQ. This CDR3 is built from 15 residues. The chain's CDR3 is CASSQRLAAQETQYF. For the CDR3, the DNA is TGTGCCAGCAGCCAAAGACTAGCGGCACAAGAGACCCAGTACTTC.

The CDR3, as DNA: TGTGCCAGCTGCGATACAGATGGTCAGCCCCAGCATTTT. It yields the protein CASCDTDGQPQHF. The chain carries TRBV2 and TRBJ1-5; D unclear. This CDR3 has 13 residues. Trimming stripped 8 bases from V and 6 bases from J, with 14 bases between. Germline-derived CDR1 and CDR2 are SNHLY and FYNNEI.

V and J are TRBV4-1 and TRBJ2-5; 8 nucleotides agree with TRBD2. The CDR3 contains 14 residues. The trim removed 3 bases at V and 3 bases at J, leaving 3 bases unmatched. CDR1 and CDR2 (germline): MGHRA, YSYEKL. CDR3 nucleotides: TGCGCCAGCAGCCAGCGGCGGGAGGAAGAGACCCAGTACTTC. Translating it yields CASSQRREEETQYF.

The V gene is TRBV28, the J gene TRBJ2-1; TRBD1 aligns across 9 bases. The ends lost 4 bases at V and 1 base at J; junction bases unmatched: 2. Germline V gives CDR1 MDHEN, CDR2 SYDVKM. This CDR3 region has 15 residues. Here the CDR3 DNA reads TGTGCCAGCAGTTACAGGGGGCTATCCTACAATGAGCAGTTCTTC. Its protein product is CASSYRGLSYNEQFF. Full variable domain (remainder filled in from reference TRBV28 and TRBJ2-1): DVKVTQSSRYLVKRTGEKVFLECVQDMDHENMFWYRQDPGLGLRLIYFSYDVKMKEKGDIPEGYSVSREKKERFSLILESASTNQTSMYLCASSYRGLSYNEQFFGPGTRLTVL.